This TCR beta chain comes out of a study of T cell clonality in common variable immunodeficiency. Sequencing input was equivalent genomic DNA from CVID and controls. Repertoires were generated with immunoSEQ multiplex PCR, while TCRdb's copy carries only in-frame clones and drops some. The sample shows about 81,000 clones, no singletons; the ten largest hold under 1%. Each donor provided roughly 5 to 8 ml of heparinized whole blood. In its sample, this clone was seen many times. Its antigen is not identified. Read sequence stops 3 residues before the CDR3 end, and the germline J gene provides the missing end. Study outcomes and limitations: Shared TCRbeta clones were fewer between CVID subjects than controls. In common variable immunodeficiency, TCR beta chains reportedly carried fewer deletions and N-nucleotide insertions.

In germline, CDR1 is SQVTM, CDR2 ANQGSEA. The CDR3 totals 13 residues. The clonotype originates from a person aged 18 to 75 in good health. Material for sequencing was peripheral blood mononuclear cells. The V gene is TRBV29-1, the J gene TRBJ1-2; D possibly corresponds to TRBD1 (5 bases). Partial CDR3 DNA: TGCAGCGTTCGCTCTAGCGCGGGGGATACG. Translated, it gives CSVRSSAGDT. The entire CDR3 sequence reads CSVRSSAGDTYTF.